This T cell receptor beta chain was captured in a study of T cells in tuberculosis. Whole-study context: The T cells targeted glucose monomycolate, a mycobacterial lipid, via CD1B.

Germline CDR1 is SGHRS and CDR2 is YFSETQ. The CDR3 length is 17 residues. Here immunoSEQ multiplex PCR was the method, and the copy in TCRdb shows in-frame clones only, minus some. The data show around 26,000 clones, 85% to 95% seen once. To note about this clone: One junction end disagrees with the germline gene, perhaps due to a read error. The same CDR3 also results from other DNA sequences found in this sample.

The sample consisted of PBMCs. The receptor was isolated from a donor aged 10 to 29 with latent tuberculosis or without tuberculosis infection. Some clones in this sample may be carry-over from other donors' samples. The chain joins TRBV5-1 to TRBJ2-7; the match to TRBD1 covers 8 bases. The CDR3 region has the DNA TGCGCCAGCAGCTTGGCCCAGTGGACAGGGTCAACCTACGAGCAGTATTTC. It yields the protein CASSLAQWTGSTYEQYF. Full variable domain (remainder filled in from reference TRBV5-1 and TRBJ2-7): KAGVTQTPRYLIKTRGQQVTLSCSPISGHRSVSWYQQTPGQGLQFLFEYFSETQRNKGNFPGRFSGRQFSNSRSEMNVSTLELGDSALYLCASSLAQWTGSTYEQYFGPGTRLTVT.